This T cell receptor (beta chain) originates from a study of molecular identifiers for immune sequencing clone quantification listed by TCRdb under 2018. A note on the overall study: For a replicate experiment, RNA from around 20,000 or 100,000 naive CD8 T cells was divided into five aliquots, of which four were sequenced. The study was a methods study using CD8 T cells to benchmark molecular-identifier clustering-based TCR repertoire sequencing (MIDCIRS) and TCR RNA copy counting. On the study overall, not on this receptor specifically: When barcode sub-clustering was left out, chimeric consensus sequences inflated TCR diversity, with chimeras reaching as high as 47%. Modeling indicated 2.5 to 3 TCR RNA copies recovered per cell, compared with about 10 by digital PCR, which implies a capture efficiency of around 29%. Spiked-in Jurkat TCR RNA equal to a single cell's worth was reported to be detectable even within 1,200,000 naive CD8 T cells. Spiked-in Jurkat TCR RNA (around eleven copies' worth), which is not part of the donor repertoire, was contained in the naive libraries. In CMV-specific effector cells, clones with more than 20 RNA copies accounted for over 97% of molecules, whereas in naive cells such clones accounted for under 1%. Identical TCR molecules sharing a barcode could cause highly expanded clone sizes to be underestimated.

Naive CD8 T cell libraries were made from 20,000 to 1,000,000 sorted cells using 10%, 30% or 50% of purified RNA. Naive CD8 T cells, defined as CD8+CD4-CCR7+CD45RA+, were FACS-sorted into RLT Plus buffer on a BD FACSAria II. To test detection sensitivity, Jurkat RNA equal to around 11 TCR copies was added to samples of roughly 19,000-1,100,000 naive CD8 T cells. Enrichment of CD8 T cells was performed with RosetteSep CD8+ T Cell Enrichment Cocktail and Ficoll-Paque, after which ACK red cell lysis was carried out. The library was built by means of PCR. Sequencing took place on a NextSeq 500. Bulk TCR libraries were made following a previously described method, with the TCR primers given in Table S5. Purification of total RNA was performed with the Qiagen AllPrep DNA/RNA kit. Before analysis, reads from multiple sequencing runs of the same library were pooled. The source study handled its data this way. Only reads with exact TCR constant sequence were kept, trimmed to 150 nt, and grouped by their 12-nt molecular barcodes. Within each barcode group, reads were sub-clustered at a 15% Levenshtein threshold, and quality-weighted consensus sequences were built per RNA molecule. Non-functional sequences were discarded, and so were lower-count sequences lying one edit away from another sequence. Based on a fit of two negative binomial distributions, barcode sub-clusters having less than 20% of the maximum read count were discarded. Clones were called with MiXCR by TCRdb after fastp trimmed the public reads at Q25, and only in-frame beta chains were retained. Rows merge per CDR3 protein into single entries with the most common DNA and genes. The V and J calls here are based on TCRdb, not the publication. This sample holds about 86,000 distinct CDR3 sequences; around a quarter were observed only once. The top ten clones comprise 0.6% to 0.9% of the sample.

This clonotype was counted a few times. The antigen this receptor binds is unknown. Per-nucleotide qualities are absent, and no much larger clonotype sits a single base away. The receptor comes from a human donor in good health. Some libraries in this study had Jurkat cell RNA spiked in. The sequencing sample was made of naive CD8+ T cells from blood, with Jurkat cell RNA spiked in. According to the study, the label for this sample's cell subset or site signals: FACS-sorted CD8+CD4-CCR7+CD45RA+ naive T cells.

The CDR3 reads CASSQGQGATEQYF. The DNA sequence follows: TGTGCCAGCAGCCAGGGACAGGGGGCGACCGAGCAGTACTTC. The chain is made from TRBV27 and TRBJ2-7; TRBD1 agrees with 12 junctional bases. Measured from the cysteine to the phenylalanine, the CDR3 is 14 residues long. Only the CDR3 region is kept as DNA, spanning 42 bases read in frame from base 1. CDR1 and CDR2, looked up from the germline V gene (reference sequence), are MNHEY and SMNVEV. Trimming accounts for 6 bases at V and 6 bases at J, while the number of junction bases matched to no gene is 6.